This TCR beta chain was identified in a study of cytomegalovirus exposure and HLA in healthy donors. With regard to this clone: Its antigen remains unidentified.

The assay was immunoSEQ multiplex PCR, and TCRdb's table has in-frame clones only and misses some. The sample carries about 170,000 clones, about 83% recorded once. Study-wide results and caveats: Using the classifier, cytomegalovirus status was reportedly diagnosed with high specificity and sensitivity. There were about 160 TCR beta chains listed as cytomegalovirus-associated. For most TCR sequences rarity was the rule, although some public TCRs occurred in many donors.

Material for sequencing was PBMCs. This receptor was obtained from a woman aged 25 to 39 in good health and CMV-seronegative.

In DNA, the CDR3 is TGTGCCAGCAGTGATATGGCGACTAGGTACAGCAATCAGCCCCAGCATTTT. The encoded protein is CASSDMATRYSNQPQHF. The V and J genes are TRBV6-1 and TRBJ1-5, with unresolved D. Germline CDR1 reads MNHNS; CDR2 reads SASEGT. V dropped 3 bases and J dropped 1 base, with 16 bases sitting between them. The CDR3 is made up of 17 amino acids.